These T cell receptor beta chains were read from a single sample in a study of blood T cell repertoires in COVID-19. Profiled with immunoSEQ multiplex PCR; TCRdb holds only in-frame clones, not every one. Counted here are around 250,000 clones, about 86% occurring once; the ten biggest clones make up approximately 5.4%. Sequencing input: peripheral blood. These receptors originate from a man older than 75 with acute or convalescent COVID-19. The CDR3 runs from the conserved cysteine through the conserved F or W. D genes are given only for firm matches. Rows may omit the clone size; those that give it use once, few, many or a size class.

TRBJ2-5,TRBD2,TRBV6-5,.,CASRARGIQETQYF,TGTGCCAGCAGGGCGCGGGGGATCCAAGAGACCCAGTACTTC
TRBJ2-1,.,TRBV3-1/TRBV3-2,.,CASSQDTDNEQFF,TGTGCCAGCAGCCAAGATACGGACAATGAGCAGTTCTTC
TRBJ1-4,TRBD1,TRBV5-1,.,CASSPQGARVNGGKLFF,TGCGCCAGCAGCCCACAGGGGGCGAGGGTCAATGGAGGAAAACTGTTTTTT
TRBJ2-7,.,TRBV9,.,CASSLGRGAYEQYF,TGTGCCAGCAGCCTCGGCAGGGGGGCATACGAGCAGTACTTC
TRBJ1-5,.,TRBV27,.,CASSLSILTNQPQHF,TGTGCCAGCAGTTTATCTATCCTAACTAATCAGCCCCAGCATTTT
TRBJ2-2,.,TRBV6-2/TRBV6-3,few,CASSYSTPANTGELFF,TGTGCCAGCAGTTACTCGACTCCGGCGAACACCGGGGAGCTGTTTTTT
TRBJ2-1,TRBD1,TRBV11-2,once,CASSLGTGGYNEQFF,TGTGCCAGCAGCTTAGGGACAGGGGGATACAATGAGCAGTTCTTC
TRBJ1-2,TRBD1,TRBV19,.,CASSAGTGLIIYGYTF,TGTGCCAGTAGTGCCGGGACAGGGCTAATTATCTATGGCTACACCTTC
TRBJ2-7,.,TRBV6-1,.,CASSEAGGNYEQYF,TGTGCCAGCAGTGAAGCTGGCGGAAACTACGAGCAGTACTTC
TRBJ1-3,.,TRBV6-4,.,CASSDSIQNSGNTIYF,TGTGCCAGCAGTGACTCGATACAGAACTCTGGAAACACCATATATTTT
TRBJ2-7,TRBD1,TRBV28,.,CASSSGGQEAYEQYF,TGTGCCAGCAGCTCCGGGGGACAGGAAGCCTACGAGCAGTACTTC
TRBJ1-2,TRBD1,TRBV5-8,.,CASSPRTGNVGYTF,TGTGCCAGCAGTCCTCGGACAGGGAACGTGGGCTACACCTTC
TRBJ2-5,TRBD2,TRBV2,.,CASSGSSGSTETQYF,TGTGCCAGCAGTGGATCTAGCGGGAGTACCGAGACCCAGTACTTC
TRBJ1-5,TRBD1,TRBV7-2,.,CASSTGTGSSPQHF,TGTGCCAGCAGTACCGGGACAGGGTCTTCGCCCCAGCATTTT
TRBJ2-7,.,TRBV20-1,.,CSAPLSYEQYF,TGCAGTGCCCCCCTATCCTACGAGCAGTACTTC
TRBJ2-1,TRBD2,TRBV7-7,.,CASSLGLAGNNEQFF,TGTGCCAGCAGCTTAGGACTAGCGGGTAACAATGAGCAGTTCTTC
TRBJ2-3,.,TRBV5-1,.,CASSRGRGKVVADTQYF,TGCGCCAGCAGTCGCGGCCGGGGGAAGGTTGTCGCAGATACGCAGTATTTT
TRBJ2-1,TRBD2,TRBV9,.,CAGSSSARGLWNEQFF,TGTGCCGGCAGCTCCTCGGCAAGGGGACTATGGAATGAGCAGTTCTTC
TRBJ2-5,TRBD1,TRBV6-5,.,CASLVTGGSETQYF,TGTGCCAGCCTTGTGACAGGGGGAAGCGAGACCCAGTACTTC
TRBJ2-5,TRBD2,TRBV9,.,CASSVEGGLAGGETQYF,TGTGCCAGCAGCGTAGAAGGGGGTCTAGCGGGAGGAGAGACCCAGTACTTC
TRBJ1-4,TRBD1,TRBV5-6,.,CASSLGQGGFELFF,TGTGCCAGCAGCCTTGGCCAGGGGGGTTTCGAACTGTTTTTT
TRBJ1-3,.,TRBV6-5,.,CASSYSGSLSGNTIYF,TGTGCCAGCAGTTACTCGGGCAGCCTCTCTGGAAACACCATATATTTT
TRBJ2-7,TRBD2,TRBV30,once,CAWRTSGYYEQYF,TGTGCCTGGAGGACTAGCGGCTACTACGAGCAGTACTTC
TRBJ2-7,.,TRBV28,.,CASSSSAYAYEQYF,TGTGCCAGCAGCTCTAGCGCCTATGCCTACGAGCAGTACTTC
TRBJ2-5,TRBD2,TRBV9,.,CASIFRGGRGGQETQYF,TGTGCCAGCATCTTCAGAGGTGGGCGGGGGGGCCAAGAGACCCAGTACTTC
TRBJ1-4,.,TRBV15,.,CATSSWGVATNEKLFF,TGTGCCACCAGCAGTTGGGGGGTAGCGACTAATGAAAAACTGTTTTTT
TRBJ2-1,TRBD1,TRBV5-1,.,CASRPGTGIFNEQFF,TGCGCCAGCAGACCCGGGACAGGGATTTTTAATGAGCAGTTCTTC
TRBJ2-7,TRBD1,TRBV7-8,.,CASSLMGQGAYEQYF,TGTGCCAGCAGCTTAATGGGACAGGGGGCCTACGAGCAGTACTTC
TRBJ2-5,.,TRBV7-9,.,CASSSGFGGPQETQYF,TGTGCCAGCAGCTCCGGATTCGGGGGGCCTCAAGAGACCCAGTACTTC
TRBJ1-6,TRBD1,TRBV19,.,CASRETGGHSPLHF,TGTGCCAGTAGGGAGACAGGGGGTCATTCACCCCTCCACTTT
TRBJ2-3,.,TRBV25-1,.,CASSEAGPTDTQYF,TGTGCCAGCAGTGAGGCTGGGCCCACAGATACGCAGTATTTT